This entry concerns a single TCR beta chain. Its antigen is unknown. Spike-ins of synthetic TCR analog templates went into each PCR. Libraries were prepared by immunoSEQ multiplex PCR; TCRdb keeps only in-frame clonotypes and omits some of them. The sample yields fewer than 75,000 clones, around 80% seen once. This CDR3 has 15 amino acids. Germline CDR1 and CDR2: SEHNR and FQNEAQ (reference sequence). V was shortened by 1 base and J by 1 base, with 10 bases between the two germline ends. The data originate from a study of PD-L1 blockade in urothelial cancer. In the study overall: Of about 30 patients, some 25 were males with bladder-origin urothelial cancer.

Broader study findings: Better survival was forecast by a pretreatment blood TCR clonality below the median.

The TCR originated in a man aged 65 to 85 with urothelial cancer. The rearrangement links TRBV7-9 to TRBJ1-1, with a tentative D call TRBD1 (5 bases). The specimen was PBMCs, collected around atezolizumab (anti-PD-L1) treatment. The CDR3 loop reads CASSLGGQGNTEAFF. DNA of the CDR3: TGTGCCAGCAGCTTAGGAGGCCAGGGGAACACTGAAGCTTTCTTT.